This T cell receptor (beta chain) emerged from a study of post-analysis software for immune sequencing data. Notes on the study in general: Patients carried a handful of TRBV segments more frequently than controls did, and TRBV5-6, TRBV5-1 and TRBV20-1 were among them. By F measure, strong co-clustering occurred among samples prepared in the same batch. Comparison with controls showed significantly lower normalized Chao1 diversity in multiple sclerosis patients.

Remarks on this clonotype: Its target is unknown.

Libraries were made from TCR beta cDNA, and they carried unique molecular identifiers. Using its own MiXCR run on the PCR reads, TCRdb lists one record per CDR3 protein. Of approximately 440,000 distinct CDR3 sequences in the sample, 45% are singletons; the top ten hold about 12%. The CDR3 has 15 amino acids. Per the germline V gene, CDR1 is DFQATT and CDR2 is SNEGSKA (reference sequence). V lost 0 bases and J lost 4; bases outside the gene matches: 6. V gene TRBV20-1 combines with J gene TRBJ2-1, with TRBD2 matching over 7 bases. This receptor was obtained from a girl under 18 with multiple sclerosis. What was sequenced was blood. The CDR3 region is CSARDRSGAYNEQFF. The CDR3 DNA reads TGCAGTGCTAGAGATAGGAGCGGGGCGTACAATGAGCAGTTCTTC.